Shown below are 10 T cell receptor beta chains from a single sample sequenced in a study. MiXCR was run by TCRdb on the 5' RACE reads, yielding one entry per CDR3 protein. Of 62,000 or so distinct CDR3 sequences detected, approximately 31% appear once; the ten largest clones hold about 2.3%. Specimen: tumor-infiltrating naive CD4+ T cells sorted from the breast tumor. Subset specified: naive CD4+ T cells, CD4+CD45RA+CD25-. The receptor set was obtained from a female donor with breast cancer.

V and J are TRBV5-1 and TRBJ2-4; D is unclear. There are 12 residues in the CDR3. Trimming stripped 4 bases from V and 10 bases from J, with 12 bases between. The germline V gene has CDR1 SGHRS and CDR2 YFSETQ. The CDR3 DNA reads as TGCGCCAGCAGCAGCGACCAGAGTATTCAGTACTTC. Translating it yields CASSSDQSIQYF.

Only one count was recorded for this clonotype. V usage is TRBV10-3 and J usage is TRBJ2-1; 10 bases align to TRBD2. V was pared by 3 bases and J by 2 bases, with 10 bases of the junction left unmatched. The CDR3 length is 18 residues. Germline CDR1 is ENHRY and CDR2 is SYGVKD. The CDR3 region is CAISDLSLAGNTYNEQFF. CDR3 coding DNA: TGTGCCATCAGTGACCTATCACTAGCGGGGAATACCTACAATGAGCAGTTCTTC.

This clonotype was seen a handful of times. This chain connects TRBV4-1 to TRBJ2-6; tentative D call: TRBD1 (6 bases). The CDR3 has 21 residues. Trimming removed 0 bases from V and 10 bases from J, with 31 bases in between. Germline V CDR1 and CDR2: MGHRA, YSYEKL. Here the CDR3 DNA reads TGCGCCAGCAGCCAAGATTTGGCGTTTTTGCGCAGGACGGACAGAAGGAACGTCCTGACTTTC. Protein: CASSQDLAFLRRTDRRNVLTF.

V gene TRBV20-1 combines with J gene TRBJ2-1; TRBD2 matches at 10 bases. J lost 10 bases, V lost 5 bases, and 11 bases had no gene match. This CDR3 is built from 14 residues. Germline CDR1 and CDR2: DFQATT and SNEGSKA (reference sequence). The CDR3 nucleotides are TGCAGTGCTCGAGCGGGGGGGCGGTCTTACGAGCAGTTCTTC. Translating gives CSARAGGRSYEQFF.

Regarding this clonotype: A read error may explain this, as a much larger clone is one base away. The J gene is TRBJ2-4, the V gene TRBV20-1; D gene uncertain. The CDR3 length is 15 residues. Trimming pared 8 bases from V and 5 bases from J, leaving 22 bases between. CDR1 DFQATT and CDR2 SNEGSKA come from the germline V gene (reference sequence). The CDR3 DNA is TGCAGTACCCAAGCCCGGCTACTTGCGCAAAACATTCAGTACTTC. It is translated as CSTQARLLAQNIQYF.

Only a few counts were recorded for this clonotype. The rearrangement links TRBV11-2 to TRBJ2-1, with no clear D. Germline assignment: CDR1 SGHAT and CDR2 FQNNGV. The CDR3 loop spans 14 amino acids. Trimming took off 0 bases at V and 9 bases at J, with 12 bases between the two ends. The CDR3 nucleotides are TGTGCCAGCAGCTTAGATATTACCTGGGGTGAGCAGTTCTTC. Its translation is CASSLDITWGEQFF.

Comment on this clonotype: The junction departs from germline at one end; a sequencing error may be responsible. The rearrangement uses TRBV12-3 or TRBV12-4 and TRBJ2-1; D uncertain. The CDR3 covers 13 residues. The CDR3 loop reads CASSPSPTNRRPF. In DNA, the CDR3 is TGTGCCAGCAGCCCCTCACCGACCAACCGACGGCCCTTC.

At least ten counts were recorded for this clonotype. The genes are TRBV6-1 and TRBJ2-7; D uncertain. Germline CDR1 and CDR2: MNHNS and SASEGT. V dropped 2 bases and J dropped 7 bases, with 3 bases sitting between them. There are 10 residues in the CDR3. CDR3 sequence reads: CASSEYEQYF. For the CDR3, the DNA is TGTGCCAGCAGTGAATATGAGCAGTACTTC.

The rearrangement uses TRBV20-1 and TRBJ2-2; D is possibly TRBD2 (5 bases). Germline V gene lookup returns CDR1 DFQATT and CDR2 SNEGSKA (reference sequence). Trimming cost V 4 bases and J 5 bases, with 8 bases left between them. CDR3 length: 12 residues. CDR3 sequence: CSAKRETGELFF. The CDR3 DNA sequence: TGCAGTGCTAAGAGGGAAACCGGGGAGCTGTTTTTT.

This clonotype was counted between two and nine times. The chain joins TRBV7-3 to TRBJ1-2; D remains ambiguous. The length of the CDR3 is 13 residues. Germline CDR1 and CDR2: SGHTA and FQGTGA. Trimming took off 5 bases at V and 8 bases at J, with 15 bases between the two ends. The CDR3 DNA sequence: TGTGCCAGCAGCCCCGATATATCGGGAGGCTACACCTTC. Protein product: CASSPDISGGYTF.